This is a list of T cell receptor beta chains from one sample in a study of cytomegalovirus exposure and HLA in healthy donors. TCRdb keeps only in-frame clones here, not all; method: immunoSEQ multiplex PCR. The sample lists some 140,000 clones, approximately 87% occurring once. Sample: PBMCs. The receptors shown here come from a man between 18 and 35 years old in good health and CMV-seronegative. Both conserved end residues are trimmed from each CDR3. A D gene is named only where the DNA matches it firmly.

V: TRBV14; D: -; J: TRBJ1-3; CDR3: ASSHPGRWTDYSGNTIY
V: TRBV19; D: -; J: TRBJ2-5; CDR3: ASSSIYRGTEETQY
V: TRBV6-6; D: TRBD1; J: TRBJ1-5; CDR3: ASSTLSGTGGQPQH
V: TRBV19; D: -; J: TRBJ1-5; CDR3: ASTKVGEEWRAQH
V: TRBV30; D: -; J: TRBJ2-5; CDR3: AWGRKETQY
V: TRBV30; D: -; J: TRBJ1-4; CDR3: AWSVQATNEKLF
V: TRBV19; D: TRBD1; J: TRBJ2-7; CDR3: ASRPGTGNLYEQY
V: TRBV6-1; D: TRBD1; J: TRBJ2-7; CDR3: ASMPGQGSHEQY
V: TRBV30; D: -; J: TRBJ1-5; CDR3: AWSEQGNQPQH
V: TRBV6-5; D: -; J: TRBJ2-1; CDR3: ASSEQGIHEQF
V: TRBV6-1; D: -; J: TRBJ2-7; CDR3: ASRERPSLGALGEQY
V: TRBV4-1; D: -; J: TRBJ2-1; CDR3: ASSQGRSLSSEQF